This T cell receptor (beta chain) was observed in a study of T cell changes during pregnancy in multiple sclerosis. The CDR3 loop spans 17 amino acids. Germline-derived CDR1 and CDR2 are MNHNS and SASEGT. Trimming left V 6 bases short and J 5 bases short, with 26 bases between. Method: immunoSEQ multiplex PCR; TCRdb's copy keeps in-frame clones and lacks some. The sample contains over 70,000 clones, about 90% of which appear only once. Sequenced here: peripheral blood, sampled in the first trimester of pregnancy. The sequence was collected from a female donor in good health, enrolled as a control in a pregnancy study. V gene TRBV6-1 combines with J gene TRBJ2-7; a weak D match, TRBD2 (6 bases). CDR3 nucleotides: TGTGCCAGCAGCGAACCCGATCGGAGGGAGACGTTGGACGAGCAGTACTTC. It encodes CASSEPDRRETLDEQYF.